Reported below is one T cell receptor (beta chain). Its antigen is still unknown. These data come from a study of early T cells in non-severe SARS-CoV-2 infection. Turning to the study itself: With bulk RNA from unsorted whole blood as input, sequencing yielded unpaired chains.

Study conclusions and caveats: There was a bias toward anti-spike CD8 responses in VDJdb matching, which missed private and CD4 specificities.

TCRdb independently ran MiXCR on the 5' RACE reads; one entry per CDR3 protein. The sample lists about 100,000 distinct CDR3 sequences; 13% were seen once. The V end was cut by 3 bases, the J end by 4 bases, with 12 bases between. CDR3 length equals 14 residues. Germline V gene sequence: CDR1 MNHEY, CDR2 SMNVEV (reference sequence). The chain combines TRBV27 with TRBJ2-5, with D unclear. This TCR derives from an adult who was a healthcare worker with PCR-confirmed SARS-CoV-2 infection or an uninfected control (not recorded which). Sequencing was done on a sample of whole blood. The CDR3 DNA follows: TGTGCCAGCAGTTTGCTGGGTTTTGGAGAGACCCAGTACTTC. It yields the protein CASSLLGFGETQYF.